Each of the 15 T cell receptor beta chains below was sequenced from the same sample in a study of vaccination and CD4 T cells after COVID-19. Described treatment: roughly ten-day PBMC culture with coronavirus spike peptide pools or control peptides (ViraFEST assay). These receptors have no identified antigens. Cultured CD4+ T cells had their DNA profiled by the Oncomine TCR Beta short-read assay. TCRdb re-analysed the PCR reads in MiXCR, keeping a single row per CDR3 protein. The profile covers about 13,000 distinct CDR3 sequences, with about three fifths appearing a single time and about 18% taken by the ten largest. This specimen consisted of cultured CD4+ T cells from blood, obtained after SARS-CoV-2 vaccination. The source is a human donor with COVID-19.

The gene calls are TRBV19 and TRBJ1-2; a possible D gene is TRBD1 (5 bases). CDR1 and CDR2 (germline): LNHDA, SQIVND (reference sequence). V was cut by 4 bases and J by 8 bases, with 14 bases left in between. The CDR3 loop spans 13 amino acids. For the CDR3, the DNA is TGTGCCAGTAGTACTGGGACTCCAGGAGGCTACACCTTC. It is translated as CASSTGTPGGYTF.

The rearrangement joins TRBV10-3 to TRBJ1-5; no reliable D call. The CDR3 length is 13 residues. V lost 1 base, J lost 6 bases, and 7 bases lay in between. Germline V CDR1 and CDR2: ENHRY, SYGVKD. Written as DNA, the CDR3 is TGTGCCATCAGTGAGTTTTCAGGTCAGCCCCAGCATTTT. Translating gives CAISEFSGQPQHF.

This clonotype is large (0.1 to 1%). This chain links TRBV11-2 with TRBJ1-2, with 7 bases identical to TRBD1. Germline V lookup: CDR1 SGHAT, CDR2 FQNNGV. The CDR3 extends over 15 amino acids. V dropped 5 bases and J dropped 4; count of bases not matched to a gene: 10. The CDR3 DNA reads TGTGCCAGCAGCCCCCGGATGAGACAGGGCTATGGCTACACCTTC. It is translated as CASSPRMRQGYGYTF.

This clonotype turned up a few times. The chain joins TRBV7-2 to TRBJ1-1; no firm D call. Germline lookup yields CDR1 SGHTA and CDR2 FQGNSA. The length of the CDR3 is 15 residues. V was trimmed by 0 bases and J by 0 bases, leaving 8 bases between them. The CDR3 region is CASSLATALNTEAFF. The CDR3 DNA reads TGTGCCAGCAGCTTAGCCACAGCGTTGAACACTGAAGCTTTCTTT.

The V call is TRBV7-6, the J call TRBJ2-2; 11 bases are shared with TRBD1. J lost 6 bases, V lost 5 bases, and 11 bases had no gene match. Looked up from germline, CDR1 is SGHVS and CDR2 is FNYEAQ. The CDR3 is 17 amino acids. The CDR3 sequence: CASSRPGGTGGPGELFF. CDR3 sequence (DNA): TGTGCCAGCAGCCGACCGGGGGGGACAGGGGGGCCCGGGGAGCTGTTTTTT.

This clonotype was detected once. V gene TRBV6-1 combines with J gene TRBJ1-1; 8 nucleotides agree with TRBD1. Unmatched junction bases numbered 7, after V lost 6 bases and J lost 4 bases. The CDR3 loop spans 14 amino acids. Germline V gene data show CDR1 as MNHNS and CDR2 as SASEGT. This CDR3 is CASSTGTGFTEAFF. For the CDR3, the DNA is TGTGCCAGCAGCACCGGGACAGGTTTCACTGAAGCTTTCTTT.

V is TRBV24-1 and J is TRBJ2-2; 8 nucleotides match TRBD1. The J segment lost 3 bases and the V segment lost 4 bases, leaving 6 bases of the junction unmatched. CDR3 length equals 16 residues. Germline lookup yields CDR1 KGHDR and CDR2 SFDVKD. CDR3 loop: CATSDPRGRDTGELFF. The CDR3, as DNA: TGTGCCACCAGTGACCCCAGGGGGCGGGACACCGGGGAGCTGTTTTTT.

CDR3 amino acids: CAARTGGDEQFF. The CDR3 bases are TGTGCCGCCAGGACAGGCGGCGATGAGCAGTTCTTC. The chain has TRBV10-3 and TRBJ2-1, with 7 bases aligning to TRBD1. CDR1 is ENHRY, CDR2 SYGVKD, per germline. J gave up 8 bases and V 11 bases, and 9 bases lay outside the gene matches. The CDR3 is 12 amino acids.

Concerning this clonotype itself: A far larger clone is only one base removed, so a read error is likely. The genes are TRBV6-1 and TRBJ2-7; D may be TRBD2 (6 bases). CDR1 MNHNS and CDR2 SASEGT come from the germline V gene. Trimming removed 10 bases at V and 0 bases at J, with 19 bases between. This CDR3 is built from 15 residues. CDR3 amino acids: CAIREGDLSSYEQYF. The CDR3 nucleotides read TGTGCCATCAGGGAAGGGGACTTAAGCTCCTACGAGCAGTACTTC.

The J gene is TRBJ2-2, the V gene TRBV7-2, with D tentatively TRBD2 (6 bases). The CDR3 extends over 16 amino acids. Germline V gene lookup returns CDR1 SGHTA and CDR2 FQGNSA. V was pared by 6 bases and J by 1 base, with 15 bases between. CDR3 protein: CASSPTGGGNTGELFF. The CDR3 nucleotides read TGTGCCAGCAGTCCCACCGGGGGTGGGAACACCGGGGAGCTGTTTTTT.

The chain combines TRBV20-1 with TRBJ2-1, with 7 bases that match TRBD2. Germline lookup yields CDR1 DFQATT and CDR2 SNEGSKA (reference sequence). V was clipped by 2 bases and J by 9 bases; unmatched bases: 16. The CDR3 totals 16 residues. The CDR3 coding sequence is TGCAGTGCTAGAATCCTCGGGGGGAGGGCGTGGGGTGAGCAGTTCTTC. It encodes CSARILGGRAWGEQFF.

The chain combines TRBV6-5 with TRBJ2-5; the D gene is possibly TRBD1 (6 bases). V gave up 0 bases and J gave up 9 bases, with 23 bases separating them. This CDR3 has 17 residues. The germline CDR1 and CDR2 sequences are MNHEY and SVGAGI. CDR3 DNA sequence: TGTGCCAGCAGTTACTCTATTCCGGGACAACAACGTGGGGCCCAGTACTTC. Translation: CASSYSIPGQQRGAQYF.

This sequence joins TRBV19 and TRBJ2-2; 9 bases match TRBD1. Germline V gives CDR1 LNHDA, CDR2 SQIVND (reference sequence). The CDR3 is made up of 14 amino acids. V dropped 8 bases and J dropped 4; count of bases not matched to a gene: 5. The CDR3 is CASQGTGFTGELFF. CDR3 sequence (DNA): TGTGCCAGTCAAGGGACAGGGTTCACCGGGGAGCTGTTTTTT.

CDR3 nucleotides: TGTGCCAGCAACGGTATTAACAGCGGATCGACAGATACGCAGTATTTT. Its translation: CASNGINSGSTDTQYF. The chain combines TRBV19 with TRBJ2-3, with D tentatively TRBD2 (5 bases). V was clipped by 9 bases and J by 3 bases, with 22 bases between them. Germline V CDR1 and CDR2: LNHDA, SQIVND (reference sequence). The CDR3 is 16 residues long.

The chain joins TRBV20-1 to TRBJ1-3, with unresolved D. The CDR3 sequence is 16 residues long. Deletions cut 0 bases from V and 0 bases from J, with 12 bases between. The germline CDR1 and CDR2 sequences are DFQATT and SNEGSKA (reference sequence). The DNA for the CDR3 is TGCAGTGCTAGAGATGGGTGGGGTCTCTCTGGAAACACCATATATTTT. Protein: CSARDGWGLSGNTIYF.